In this sample, the clone carrying this T cell receptor (beta chain) turned up a few times. Repertoires were generated with immunoSEQ multiplex PCR, while TCRdb's copy carries only in-frame clones and drops some. The sample lists about 17,000 clones, around 72% seen once, with over 3.5% in the top ten. These data belong to a study of PD-1 blockade in classical Hodgkin lymphoma. Relapse after autologous stem cell transplantation occurred in every patient, and brentuximab vedotin exposure varied. Germline V gene sequence: CDR1 MNHEY, CDR2 SVGAGI. The CDR3 has 15 amino acids. The ends were cut back, 6 bases at V and 2 bases at J, with 14 bases in the middle.

The chain carries TRBV6-5 and TRBJ1-5; D might be TRBD1 (6 bases). Sample: peripheral blood mononuclear cells (PBMCs), taken at baseline. This clonotype was sampled from a human donor with classical Hodgkin lymphoma. For the CDR3, the DNA is TGTGCCAGCAGACAGGGTGGTTATGGCAATCAGCCCCAGCATTTT. This sequence encodes CASRQGGYGNQPQHF.